Listed below are T cell receptor beta chains from one sample, sequenced in a study of cytomegalovirus exposure and HLA in healthy donors. Here immunoSEQ multiplex PCR was the method, and the copy in TCRdb shows in-frame clones only, minus some. The repertoire includes about 98,000 clones, about 88% of them detected once, and over 6% sits in the top ten. Sequencing was done on a sample of PBMCs. The receptors come from a man aged 18-30 years in good health and CMV-seropositive. Both conserved end residues are part of each CDR3. A D gene is named only where the DNA matches it firmly. Clone size is shown for a subset of rows, as once, few, many or a class of expanded clone.

D: .
size: .
J: TRBJ2-7
V: TRBV19
CDR3: CASSIAGLISYEQYF
DNA: TGTGCCAGTAGTATAGCGGGACTCATCTCCTACGAGCAGTACTTC

D: .
size: .
J: TRBJ2-6
V: TRBV28
CDR3: CASSFLGAGANVLTF
DNA: TGTGCCAGCAGTTTTTTGGGGGCCGGGGCCAACGTCCTGACTTTC

D: TRBD2
size: .
J: TRBJ2-3
V: TRBV7-2
CDR3: CASSLAPLAGGATDTQYF
DNA: TGTGCCAGCAGCTTAGCCCCACTAGCGGGAGGGGCTACAGATACGCAGTATTTT

D: .
size: .
J: TRBJ2-7
V: TRBV21-1
CDR3: CASTLCEYEQYF
DNA: TGTGCCAGCACCTTGTGCGAGTACGAGCAGTACTTC

D: TRBD2
size: .
J: TRBJ2-1
V: TRBV7-3
CDR3: CASSSLIAGGALSSYNEQFF
DNA: TGTGCCAGCAGCTCCCTAATAGCGGGAGGCGCTCTCAGCTCCTACAATGAGCAGTTCTTC

D: .
size: .
J: TRBJ2-7
V: TRBV7-2
CDR3: CASSPKGLYEQYF
DNA: TGTGCCAGCAGCCCCAAGGGACTCTACGAGCAGTACTTC

D: .
size: few
J: TRBJ1-1
V: TRBV19
CDR3: CASRPGIMNTEAFF
DNA: TGTGCCAGTAGGCCGGGGATAATGAACACTGAAGCTTTCTTT

D: TRBD1
size: .
J: TRBJ2-7
V: TRBV9
CDR3: CASSDRDRYEQYF
DNA: TGTGCCAGCAGCGATAGGGACAGGTACGAGCAGTACTTC

D: TRBD2
size: .
J: TRBJ2-7
V: TRBV27
CDR3: CASSSLADPSYEQYF
DNA: TGTGCCAGCAGTTCCCTAGCGGATCCTTCCTACGAGCAGTACTTC

D: .
size: .
J: TRBJ2-5
V: TRBV25-1
CDR3: CASSARAFGQETQYF
DNA: TGTGCCAGCAGTGCCAGGGCGTTTGGTCAAGAGACCCAGTACTTC

D: TRBD1
size: .
J: TRBJ2-1
V: TRBV15
CDR3: CATSRQGQGRNNEQFF
DNA: TGTGCCACCAGCAGACAGGGACAGGGGAGGAACAATGAGCAGTTCTTC

D: TRBD2
size: .
J: TRBJ2-7
V: TRBV10-2
CDR3: CASSPGTSGTYEQYF
DNA: TGCGCCAGCAGTCCGGGGACTAGCGGAACCTACGAGCAGTACTTC

D: .
size: .
J: TRBJ2-2
V: TRBV7-6
CDR3: CASSLGTGITGELFF
DNA: TGTGCCAGCAGCTTAGGAACAGGGATCACCGGGGAGCTGTTTTTT

D: .
size: once
J: TRBJ2-1
V: TRBV19
CDR3: CASSLNRQDNEQFF
DNA: TGTGCCAGTAGTCTTAACCGACAGGACAATGAGCAGTTCTTC

D: .
size: .
J: TRBJ1-2
V: TRBV27
CDR3: CASSFWDTGGYTF
DNA: TGTGCCAGCAGTTTCTGGGACACCGGTGGCTACACCTTC

D: .
size: once
J: TRBJ2-1
V: TRBV19
CDR3: CASSSHRVVGDEQFF
DNA: TGTGCCAGTAGTTCCCACAGGGTTGTCGGGGATGAGCAGTTCTTC

D: .
size: .
J: TRBJ2-1
V: TRBV19
CDR3: CASPGGGGHEQFF
DNA: TGTGCCAGTCCAGGAGGGGGGGGCCATGAGCAGTTCTTC

D: .
size: once
J: TRBJ1-1
V: TRBV4-2
CDR3: CASTPGETLDSEAFF
DNA: TGTGCCAGCACCCCAGGGGAAACACTGGACTCTGAAGCTTTCTTT

D: .
size: .
J: TRBJ2-3
V: TRBV7-2
CDR3: CASTGTGGPKEQQGYF
DNA: TGTGCCAGCACCGGGACCGGGGGGCCTAAGGAGCAGCAGGGGTATTTT

D: TRBD2
size: .
J: TRBJ2-5
V: TRBV6-5
CDR3: CASRTGGEETQYF
DNA: TGTGCCAGCAGGACGGGGGGTGAAGAGACCCAGTACTTC

D: TRBD2
size: .
J: TRBJ2-2
V: TRBV28
CDR3: CASSPLREGNTGELFF
DNA: TGTGCCAGCAGTCCTCTCCGGGAGGGCAACACCGGGGAGCTGTTTTTT

D: TRBD1
size: .
J: TRBJ2-5
V: TRBV25-1
CDR3: CASSERDSLMETQYF
DNA: TGTGCCAGCAGTGAACGGGACAGCCTGATGGAGACCCAGTACTTC

D: .
size: .
J: TRBJ2-5
V: TRBV5-1
CDR3: CASSPQQGGSLQETQYF
DNA: TGCGCCAGCAGCCCACAGCAGGGCGGTAGTCTCCAAGAGACCCAGTACTTC

D: TRBD1
size: .
J: TRBJ1-2
V: TRBV5-4
CDR3: CASSLQGADGYTF
DNA: TGTGCCAGCAGCTTACAGGGGGCTGATGGCTACACCTTC

D: .
size: .
J: TRBJ2-1
V: TRBV7-2
CDR3: CASSATEYNEQFF
DNA: TGTGCCAGCAGCGCTACAGAATACAATGAGCAGTTCTTC

D: TRBD1
size: .
J: TRBJ2-3
V: TRBV6-5
CDR3: CASRGQGPDTQYF
DNA: TGTGCCAGCAGGGGACAGGGCCCAGATACGCAGTATTTT

D: .
size: .
J: TRBJ1-2
V: TRBV23-1
CDR3: CASSPEKSVYGYTF
DNA: TGCGCCAGCAGTCCCGAAAAATCGGTCTATGGCTACACCTTC

D: .
size: .
J: TRBJ2-7
V: TRBV5-1
CDR3: CASSGGTADEQYF
DNA: TGCGCCAGCAGCGGAGGGACAGCGGACGAGCAGTACTTC

D: TRBD1
size: .
J: TRBJ2-7
V: TRBV11-2
CDR3: CASSRLRDRDYEQYF
DNA: TGTGCCAGCAGCCGGCTACGGGACAGGGACTACGAGCAGTACTTC

D: TRBD1
size: few
J: TRBJ1-2
V: TRBV7-9
CDR3: CASSTPGGFWGYTF
DNA: TGTGCCAGCAGCACCCCAGGGGGCTTTTGGGGCTACACCTTC

D: .
size: few
J: TRBJ1-5
V: TRBV7-3
CDR3: CANKTAGSNQPQHF
DNA: TGTGCCAACAAGACAGCAGGGAGCAATCAGCCCCAGCATTTT

D: TRBD1
size: .
J: TRBJ2-2
V: TRBV10-1
CDR3: CASSNNRGANTGELFF
DNA: TGCGCCAGCAGTAACAACAGGGGCGCGAACACCGGGGAGCTGTTTTTT

D: TRBD1
size: .
J: TRBJ2-1
V: TRBV5-1
CDR3: CASSLEQGQGFF
DNA: TGCGCCAGCAGCTTGGAACAGGGGCAGGGGTTCTTC

D: .
size: .
J: TRBJ2-6
V: TRBV5-6
CDR3: CASRTDSSGANVLTF
DNA: TGTGCCAGCAGGACGGACAGCTCTGGGGCCAACGTCCTGACTTTC

D: .
size: .
J: TRBJ2-1
V: TRBV5-1
CDR3: CASSLSLNEQFF
DNA: TGCGCCAGCAGCTTGTCCCTCAATGAGCAGTTCTTC

D: TRBD2
size: .
J: TRBJ2-2
V: TRBV6-1
CDR3: CASSELGLAGAGELFF
DNA: TGTGCCAGCAGTGAACTAGGGCTAGCGGGAGCCGGGGAGCTGTTTTTT

D: .
size: .
J: TRBJ2-1
V: TRBV7-2
CDR3: CASTQVRRAYNEQFF
DNA: TGTGCCAGCACCCAGGTGCGGAGGGCCTACAATGAGCAGTTCTTC

D: .
size: .
J: TRBJ2-2
V: TRBV7-3
CDR3: CASSLSGAGDVNTGELFF
DNA: TGTGCCAGCAGCTTATCTGGTGCAGGGGACGTGAACACCGGGGAGCTGTTTTTT

D: TRBD2
size: .
J: TRBJ2-1
V: TRBV6-1
CDR3: CASSDRSRTSDSEQFF
DNA: TGTGCCAGCAGTGACCGGAGTCGGACTAGCGACAGTGAGCAGTTCTTC

D: .
size: .
J: TRBJ2-1
V: TRBV9
CDR3: CASSVGTLNEQFF
DNA: TGTGCCAGCAGCGTAGGGACTCTCAATGAGCAGTTCTTC

D: TRBD2
size: .
J: TRBJ2-3
V: TRBV7-2
CDR3: CASSPGLSTDTQYF
DNA: TGTGCCAGCAGCCCGGGACTAAGCACAGATACGCAGTATTTT

D: TRBD2
size: .
J: TRBJ2-3
V: TRBV7-3
CDR3: CASSLFGAGGPTDTQYF
DNA: TGTGCCAGCAGCTTATTTGGAGCGGGGGGGCCAACAGATACGCAGTATTTT

D: TRBD2
size: .
J: TRBJ2-3
V: TRBV6-1
CDR3: CASSGLAGGPDTQYF
DNA: TGTGCCAGCAGTGGACTAGCGGGGGGGCCAGATACGCAGTATTTT

D: .
size: .
J: TRBJ1-1
V: TRBV9
CDR3: CASSVEGVGTEAFF
DNA: TGTGCCAGCAGCGTAGAGGGGGTCGGCACTGAAGCTTTCTTT